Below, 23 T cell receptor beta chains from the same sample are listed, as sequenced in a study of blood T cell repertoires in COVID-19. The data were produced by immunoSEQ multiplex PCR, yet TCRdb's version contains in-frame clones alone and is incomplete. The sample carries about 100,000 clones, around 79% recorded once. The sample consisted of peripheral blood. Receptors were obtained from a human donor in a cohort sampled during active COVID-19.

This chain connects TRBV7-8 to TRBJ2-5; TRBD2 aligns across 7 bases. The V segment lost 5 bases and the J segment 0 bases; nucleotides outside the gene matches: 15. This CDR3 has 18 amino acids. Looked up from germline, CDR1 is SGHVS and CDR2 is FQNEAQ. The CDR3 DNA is TGTGCCAGCAGCCCAGGCTTGGCGGGGGTAATCTACCAAGAGACCCAGTACTTC. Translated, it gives CASSPGLAGVIYQETQYF.

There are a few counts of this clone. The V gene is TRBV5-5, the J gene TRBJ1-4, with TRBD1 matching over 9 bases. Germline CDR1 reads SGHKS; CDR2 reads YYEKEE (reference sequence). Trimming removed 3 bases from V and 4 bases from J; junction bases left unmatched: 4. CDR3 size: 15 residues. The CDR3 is CASSWDRENNEKLFF. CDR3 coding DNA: TGTGCCAGCAGCTGGGACAGGGAAAATAATGAAAAACTGTTTTTT.

The CDR3 region has the DNA TGTGCCAGCAGCAAAGTTCGGGGGGCCTTCATGAACACTGAAGCTTTCTTT. Amino acids: CASSKVRGAFMNTEAFF. This chain joins TRBV21-1 and TRBJ1-1. TRBV21-1 is annotated as a pseudogene. This CDR3 spans 17 amino acids.

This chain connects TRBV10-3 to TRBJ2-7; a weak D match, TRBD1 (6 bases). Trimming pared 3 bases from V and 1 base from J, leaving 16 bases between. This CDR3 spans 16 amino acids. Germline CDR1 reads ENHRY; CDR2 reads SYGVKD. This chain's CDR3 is CAISDAGDRGSYEQYF. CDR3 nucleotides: TGTGCCATCAGTGACGCAGGGGACCGAGGATCCTACGAGCAGTACTTC.

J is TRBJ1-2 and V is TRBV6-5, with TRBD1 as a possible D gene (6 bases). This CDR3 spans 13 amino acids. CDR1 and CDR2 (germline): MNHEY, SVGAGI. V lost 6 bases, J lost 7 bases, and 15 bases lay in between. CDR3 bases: TGTGCCAGCAGAGACCCAGGGGCGGGTGGCTACACCTTC. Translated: CASRDPGAGGYTF.

CDR3 sequence reads: CASSPRPPGQGGYGYTF. CDR3 bases: TGTGCCAGCAGTCCCAGACCCCCGGGACAGGGGGGCTATGGCTACACCTTC. The rearrangement uses TRBV27 and TRBJ1-2; 11 bases are shared with TRBD1. The V segment lost 5 bases and the J segment 4 bases; nucleotides outside the gene matches: 12. The CDR3 covers 17 residues. Germline loops: CDR1 MNHEY, CDR2 SMNVEV (reference sequence).

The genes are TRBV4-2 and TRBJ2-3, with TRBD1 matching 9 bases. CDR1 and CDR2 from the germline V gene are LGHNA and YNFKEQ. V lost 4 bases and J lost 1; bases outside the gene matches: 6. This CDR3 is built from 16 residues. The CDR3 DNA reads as TGTGCCAGCAGCCGACAGGGGGTCTCCGGCACAGATACGCAGTATTTT. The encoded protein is CASSRQGVSGTDTQYF.

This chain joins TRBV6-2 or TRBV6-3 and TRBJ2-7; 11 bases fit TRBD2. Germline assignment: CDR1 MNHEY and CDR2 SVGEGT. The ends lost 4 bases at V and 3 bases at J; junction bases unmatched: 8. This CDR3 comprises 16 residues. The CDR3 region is CASSSPTSGTVYEQYF. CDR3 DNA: TGTGCCAGCAGTTCCCCGACTAGCGGGACCGTCTACGAGCAGTACTTC.

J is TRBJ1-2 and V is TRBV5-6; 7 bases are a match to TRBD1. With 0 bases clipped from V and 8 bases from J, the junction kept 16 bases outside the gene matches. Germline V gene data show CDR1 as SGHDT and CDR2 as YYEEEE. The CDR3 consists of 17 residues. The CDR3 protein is CASSLVARTGQAGGYTF. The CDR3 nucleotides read TGTGCCAGCAGCTTGGTAGCCCGCACCGGACAGGCGGGAGGCTACACCTTC.

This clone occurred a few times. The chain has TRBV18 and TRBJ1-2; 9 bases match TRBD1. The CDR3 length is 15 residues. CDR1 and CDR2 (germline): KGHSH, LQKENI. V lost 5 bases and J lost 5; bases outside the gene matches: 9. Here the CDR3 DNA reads TGTGCCAGCTCATCTCGTGCCGGGACAGGGTATGGCTACACCTTC. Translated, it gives CASSSRAGTGYGYTF.

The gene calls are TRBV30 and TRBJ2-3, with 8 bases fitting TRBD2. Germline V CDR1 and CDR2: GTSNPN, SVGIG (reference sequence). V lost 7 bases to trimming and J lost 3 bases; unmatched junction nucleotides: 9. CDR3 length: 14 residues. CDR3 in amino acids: CASSSGSGTDTQYF. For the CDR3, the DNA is TGTGCCTCGTCGAGCGGGAGTGGGACAGATACGCAGTATTTT.

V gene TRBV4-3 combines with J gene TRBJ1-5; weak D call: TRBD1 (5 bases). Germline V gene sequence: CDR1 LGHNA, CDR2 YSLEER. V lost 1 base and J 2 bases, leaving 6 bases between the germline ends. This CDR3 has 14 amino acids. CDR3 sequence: CASSQARGNQPQHF. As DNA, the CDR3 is TGCGCCAGCAGCCAAGCCAGGGGCAATCAGCCCCAGCATTTT.

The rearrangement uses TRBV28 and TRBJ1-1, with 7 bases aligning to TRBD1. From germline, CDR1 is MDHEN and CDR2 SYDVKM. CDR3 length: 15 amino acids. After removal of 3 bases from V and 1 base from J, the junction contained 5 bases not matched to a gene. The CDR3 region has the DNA TGTGCCAGCAGTTTCCCTGGGACAGAGAACACTGAAGCTTTCTTT. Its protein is CASSFPGTENTEAFF.

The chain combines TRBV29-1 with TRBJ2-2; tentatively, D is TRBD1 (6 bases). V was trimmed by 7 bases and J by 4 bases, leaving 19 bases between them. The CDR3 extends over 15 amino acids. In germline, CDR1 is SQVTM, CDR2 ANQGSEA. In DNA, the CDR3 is TGCAGCGCAAGTACAGGGTCAGTTGGCACCGGGGAGCTGTTTTTT. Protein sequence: CSASTGSVGTGELFF.

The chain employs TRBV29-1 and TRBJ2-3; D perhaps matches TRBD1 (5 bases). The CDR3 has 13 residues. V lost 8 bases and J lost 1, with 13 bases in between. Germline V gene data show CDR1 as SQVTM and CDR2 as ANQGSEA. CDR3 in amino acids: CSLRDRGTDTQYF. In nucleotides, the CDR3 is TGCAGCCTCAGGGATAGGGGCACAGATACGCAGTATTTT.

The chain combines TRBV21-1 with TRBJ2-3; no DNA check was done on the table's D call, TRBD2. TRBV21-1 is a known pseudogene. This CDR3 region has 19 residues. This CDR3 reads CASSKVEGLPAKNTDTQYF. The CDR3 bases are TGTGCCAGCAGCAAAGTGGAGGGACTACCAGCGAAAAACACAGATACGCAGTATTTT.

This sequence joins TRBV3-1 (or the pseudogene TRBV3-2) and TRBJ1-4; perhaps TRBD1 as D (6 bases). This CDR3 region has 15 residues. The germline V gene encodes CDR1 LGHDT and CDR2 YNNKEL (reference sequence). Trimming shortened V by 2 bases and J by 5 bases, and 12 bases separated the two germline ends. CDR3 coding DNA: TGTGCCAGCAGCCAAACAGGGCCCGGGAATGAAAAACTGTTTTTT. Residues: CASSQTGPGNEKLFF.

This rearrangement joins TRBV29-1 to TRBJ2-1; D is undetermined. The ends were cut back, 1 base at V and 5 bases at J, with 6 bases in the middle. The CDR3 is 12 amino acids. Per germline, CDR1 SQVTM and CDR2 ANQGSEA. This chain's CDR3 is CSVEGLHNEQFF. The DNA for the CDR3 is TGCAGCGTTGAAGGACTCCACAATGAGCAGTTCTTC.

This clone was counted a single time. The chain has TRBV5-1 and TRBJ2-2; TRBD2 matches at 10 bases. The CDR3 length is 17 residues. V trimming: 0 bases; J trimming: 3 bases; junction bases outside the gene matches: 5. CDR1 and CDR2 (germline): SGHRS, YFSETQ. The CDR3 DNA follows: TGCGCCAGCAGCTTGGCAGCGGGAGGGCCTTACACCGGGGAGCTGTTTTTT. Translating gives CASSLAAGGPYTGELFF.

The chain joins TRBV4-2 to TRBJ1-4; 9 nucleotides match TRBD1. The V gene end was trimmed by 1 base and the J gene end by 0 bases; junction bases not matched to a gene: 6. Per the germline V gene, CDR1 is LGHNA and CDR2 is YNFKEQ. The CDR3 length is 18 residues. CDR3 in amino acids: CASSQVVQGASTNEKLFF. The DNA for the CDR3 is TGTGCCAGCAGCCAAGTGGTACAGGGGGCTTCAACTAATGAAAAACTGTTTTTT.

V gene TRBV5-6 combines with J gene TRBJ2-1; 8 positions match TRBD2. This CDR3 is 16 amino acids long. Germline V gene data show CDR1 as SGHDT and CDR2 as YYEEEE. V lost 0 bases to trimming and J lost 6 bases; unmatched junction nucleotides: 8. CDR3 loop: CASSLGGGRFSNEQFF. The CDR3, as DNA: TGTGCCAGCAGCTTGGGAGGCGGGAGGTTTAGCAATGAGCAGTTCTTC. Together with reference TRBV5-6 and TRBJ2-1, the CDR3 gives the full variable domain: DAGVTQSPTHLIKTRGQQVTLRCSPKSGHDTVSWYQQALGQGPQFIFQYYEEEERQRGNFPDRFSGHQFPNYSSELNVNALLLGDSALYLCASSLGGGRFSNEQFFGPGTRLTVL.

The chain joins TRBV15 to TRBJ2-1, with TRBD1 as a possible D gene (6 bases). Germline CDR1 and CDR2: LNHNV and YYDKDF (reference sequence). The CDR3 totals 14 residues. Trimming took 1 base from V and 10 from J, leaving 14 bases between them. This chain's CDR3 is CATSRAGQYGEQFF. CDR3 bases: TGTGCCACCAGCAGAGCTGGACAGTATGGAGAGCAGTTCTTC. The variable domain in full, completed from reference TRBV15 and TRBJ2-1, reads DAMVIQNPRYQVTQFGKPVTLSCSQTLNHNVMYWYQQKSSQAPKLLFHYYDKDFNNEADTPDNFQSRRPNTSFCFLDIRSPGLGDTAMYLCATSRAGQYGEQFFGPGTRLTVL.

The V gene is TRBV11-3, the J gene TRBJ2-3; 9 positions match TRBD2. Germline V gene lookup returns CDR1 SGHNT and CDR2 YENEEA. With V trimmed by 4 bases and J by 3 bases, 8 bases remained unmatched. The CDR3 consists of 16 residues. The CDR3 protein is CASSSLDSGSTDTQYF. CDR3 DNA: TGTGCCAGCAGCTCTCTGGATAGCGGGAGTACAGATACGCAGTATTTT.